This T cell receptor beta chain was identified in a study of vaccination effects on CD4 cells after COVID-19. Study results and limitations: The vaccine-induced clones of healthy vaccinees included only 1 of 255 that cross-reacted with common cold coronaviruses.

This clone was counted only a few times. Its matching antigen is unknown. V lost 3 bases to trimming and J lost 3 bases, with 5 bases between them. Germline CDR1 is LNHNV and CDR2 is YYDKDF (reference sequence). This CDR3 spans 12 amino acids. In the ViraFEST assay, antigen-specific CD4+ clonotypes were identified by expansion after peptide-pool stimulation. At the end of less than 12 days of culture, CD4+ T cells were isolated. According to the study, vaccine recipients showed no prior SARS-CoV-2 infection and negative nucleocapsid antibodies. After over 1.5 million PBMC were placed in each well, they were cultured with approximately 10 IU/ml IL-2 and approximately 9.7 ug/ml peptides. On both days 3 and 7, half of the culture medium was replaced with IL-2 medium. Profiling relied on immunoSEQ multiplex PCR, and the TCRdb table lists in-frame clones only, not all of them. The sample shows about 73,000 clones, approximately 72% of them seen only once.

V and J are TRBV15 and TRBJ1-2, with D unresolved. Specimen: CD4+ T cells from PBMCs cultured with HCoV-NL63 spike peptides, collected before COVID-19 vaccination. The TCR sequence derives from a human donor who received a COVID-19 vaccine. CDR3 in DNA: TGTGCCACCAGCAGGGAACACTATGGCTACACCTTC. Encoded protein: CATSREHYGYTF.